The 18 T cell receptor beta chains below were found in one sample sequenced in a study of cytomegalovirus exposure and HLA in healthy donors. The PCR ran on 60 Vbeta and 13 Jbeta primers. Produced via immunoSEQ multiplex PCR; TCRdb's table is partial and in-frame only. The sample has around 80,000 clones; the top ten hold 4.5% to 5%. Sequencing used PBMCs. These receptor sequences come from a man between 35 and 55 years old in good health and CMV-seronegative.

CDR3 DNA: TGTGCCACCAGCAGAAGGGCCGGGGTCGGTGCCGGGGAGCTGTTTTTT. It specifies CATSRRAGVGAGELFF. J is TRBJ2-2 and V is TRBV15, with D possibly matching TRBD2 (5 bases). V was shortened by 2 bases and J by 6 bases, with 16 bases between the two germline ends. Germline V gene data show CDR1 as LNHNV and CDR2 as YYDKDF (reference sequence). The CDR3 is 16 amino acids.

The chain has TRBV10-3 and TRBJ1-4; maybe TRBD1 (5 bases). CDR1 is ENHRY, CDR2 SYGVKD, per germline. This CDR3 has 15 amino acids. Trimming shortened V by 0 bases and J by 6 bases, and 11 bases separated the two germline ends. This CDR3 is CAISESGVGDEKLFF. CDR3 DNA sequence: TGTGCCATCAGTGAGTCTGGGGTAGGGGATGAAAAACTGTTTTTT.

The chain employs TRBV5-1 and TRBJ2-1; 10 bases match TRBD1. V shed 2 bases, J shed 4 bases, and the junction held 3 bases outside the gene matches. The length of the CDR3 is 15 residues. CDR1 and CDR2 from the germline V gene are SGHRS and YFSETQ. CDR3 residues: CASSFGTGVYNEQFF. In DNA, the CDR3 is TGCGCCAGCAGCTTTGGGACAGGGGTTTACAATGAGCAGTTCTTC.

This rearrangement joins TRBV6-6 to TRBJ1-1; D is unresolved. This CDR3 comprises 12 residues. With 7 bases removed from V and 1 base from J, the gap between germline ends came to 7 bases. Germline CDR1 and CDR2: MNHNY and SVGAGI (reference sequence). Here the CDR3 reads CASIGWNTEAFF. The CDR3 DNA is TGTGCCAGCATCGGGTGGAACACTGAAGCTTTCTTT.

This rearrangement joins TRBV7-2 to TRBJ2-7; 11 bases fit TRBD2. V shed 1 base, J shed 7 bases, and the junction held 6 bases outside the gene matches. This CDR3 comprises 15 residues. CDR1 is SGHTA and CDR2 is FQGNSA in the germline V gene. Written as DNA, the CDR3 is TGTGCCAGCAGCTTAGGACTAGCGGGACTACAAGAGCAGTACTTC. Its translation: CASSLGLAGLQEQYF.

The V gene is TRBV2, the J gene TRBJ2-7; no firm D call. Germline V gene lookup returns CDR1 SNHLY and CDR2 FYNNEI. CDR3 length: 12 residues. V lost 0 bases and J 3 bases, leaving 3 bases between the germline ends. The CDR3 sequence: CASSEASYEQYF. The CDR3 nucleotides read TGTGCCAGCAGTGAAGCTAGCTACGAGCAGTACTTC.

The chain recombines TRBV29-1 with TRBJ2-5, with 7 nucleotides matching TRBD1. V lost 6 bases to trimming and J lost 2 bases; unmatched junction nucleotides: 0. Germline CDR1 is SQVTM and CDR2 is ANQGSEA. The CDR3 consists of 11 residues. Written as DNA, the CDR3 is TGCAGCGTGGGACAGCAAGAGACCCAGTACTTC. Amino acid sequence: CSVGQQETQYF.

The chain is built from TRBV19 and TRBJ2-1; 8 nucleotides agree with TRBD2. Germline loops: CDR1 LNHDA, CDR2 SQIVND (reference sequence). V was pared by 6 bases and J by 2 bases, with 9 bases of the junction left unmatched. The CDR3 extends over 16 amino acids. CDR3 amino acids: CASSPSTSGTYNEQFF. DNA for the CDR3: TGTGCCAGTAGCCCATCAACTAGCGGCACCTACAATGAGCAGTTCTTC.

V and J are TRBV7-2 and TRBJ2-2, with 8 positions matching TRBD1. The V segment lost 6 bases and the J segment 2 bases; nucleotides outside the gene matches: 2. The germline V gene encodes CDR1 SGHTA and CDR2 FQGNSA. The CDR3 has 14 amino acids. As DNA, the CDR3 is TGTGCCAGCAGGGACAGGGTAAACACCGGGGAGCTGTTTTTT. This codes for CASRDRVNTGELFF.

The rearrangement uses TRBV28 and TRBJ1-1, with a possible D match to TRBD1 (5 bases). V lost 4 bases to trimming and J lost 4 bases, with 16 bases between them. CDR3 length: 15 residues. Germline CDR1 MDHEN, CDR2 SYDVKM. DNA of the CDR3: TGTGCCAGCAGTTCTATGGGGCAGGGAAGCACTGAAGCTTTCTTT. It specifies CASSSMGQGSTEAFF.

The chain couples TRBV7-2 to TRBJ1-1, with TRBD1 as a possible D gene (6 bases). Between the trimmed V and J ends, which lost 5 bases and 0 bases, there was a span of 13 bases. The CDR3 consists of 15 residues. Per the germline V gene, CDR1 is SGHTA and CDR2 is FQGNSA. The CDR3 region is CASSPRGNMNTEAFF. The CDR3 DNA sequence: TGTGCCAGCAGCCCCAGGGGCAACATGAACACTGAAGCTTTCTTT.

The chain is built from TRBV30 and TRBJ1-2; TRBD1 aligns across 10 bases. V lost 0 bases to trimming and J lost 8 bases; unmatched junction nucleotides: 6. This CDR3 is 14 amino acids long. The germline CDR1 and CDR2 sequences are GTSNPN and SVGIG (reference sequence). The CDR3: CAWSVGTGVRGYTF. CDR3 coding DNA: TGTGCCTGGAGTGTTGGGACAGGGGTGAGGGGCTACACCTTC.

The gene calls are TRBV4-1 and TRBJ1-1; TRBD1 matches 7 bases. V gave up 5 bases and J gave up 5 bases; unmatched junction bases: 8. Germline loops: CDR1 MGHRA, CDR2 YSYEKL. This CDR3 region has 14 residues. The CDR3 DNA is TGCGCCAGCAGCAGCCCGACAGGGCGGACTGAAGCTTTCTTT. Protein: CASSSPTGRTEAFF.

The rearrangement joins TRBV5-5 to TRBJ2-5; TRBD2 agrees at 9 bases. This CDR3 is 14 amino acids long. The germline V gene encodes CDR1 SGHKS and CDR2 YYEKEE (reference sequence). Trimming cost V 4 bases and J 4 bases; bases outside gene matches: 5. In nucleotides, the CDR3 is TGTGCCAGCAGCGGGGAGGGACTAGCAGAGACCCAGTACTTC. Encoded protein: CASSGEGLAETQYF.

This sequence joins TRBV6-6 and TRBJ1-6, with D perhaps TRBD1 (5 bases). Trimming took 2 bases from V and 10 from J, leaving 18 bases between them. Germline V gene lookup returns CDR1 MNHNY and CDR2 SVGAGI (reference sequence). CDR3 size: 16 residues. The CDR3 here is CASSYAGEGNGSPLHF. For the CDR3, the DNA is TGTGCCAGCAGTTACGCGGGGGAGGGGAACGGATCACCCCTCCACTTT.

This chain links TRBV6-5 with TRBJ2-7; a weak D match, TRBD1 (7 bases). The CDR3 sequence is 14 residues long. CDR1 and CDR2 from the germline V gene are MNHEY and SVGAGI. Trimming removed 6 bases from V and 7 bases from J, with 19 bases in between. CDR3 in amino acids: CASSPRGAWGEQYF. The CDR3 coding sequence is TGTGCCAGCAGCCCCAGGGGGGCCTGGGGAGAGCAGTACTTC.

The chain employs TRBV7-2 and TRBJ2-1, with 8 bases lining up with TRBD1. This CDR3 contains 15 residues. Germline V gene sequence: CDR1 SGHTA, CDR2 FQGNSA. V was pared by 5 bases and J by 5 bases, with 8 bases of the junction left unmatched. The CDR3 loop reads CASSQTGQANNEQFF. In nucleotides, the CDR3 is TGTGCCAGCAGCCAGACGGGACAGGCAAACAATGAGCAGTTCTTC.

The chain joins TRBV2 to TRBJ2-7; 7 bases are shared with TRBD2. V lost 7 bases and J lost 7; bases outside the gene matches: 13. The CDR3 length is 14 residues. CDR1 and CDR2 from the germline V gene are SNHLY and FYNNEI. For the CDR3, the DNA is TGTGCCAGCACAGTCCTAGCGGTAAACGGGGAGCAGTACTTC. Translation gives CASTVLAVNGEQYF.